These T cell receptor beta chains were read from a single sample in a study of early T cells in non-severe SARS-CoV-2 infection. Each CDR3 protein is one row after TCRdb ran MiXCR on the 5' RACE reads. The sample lists tens of thousands of distinct CDR3 sequences; around 14% were seen once. The sample comprised whole blood. These receptors all come from an adult who was a healthcare worker with PCR-confirmed SARS-CoV-2 infection or an uninfected control (not recorded which). The CDR3 runs from the conserved cysteine through the conserved F or W. Clone size appears in some rows only: once, few, many, or a class for an expanded clone.

v_gene,abundance,j_gene,CDR3aa
TRBV12-3/TRBV12-4,few,TRBJ2-7,CASSFFSSSYEQYF
TRBV12-3/TRBV12-4,.,TRBJ1-1,CASSLAQTGTEAFF
TRBV28,.,TRBJ1-5,CASRLDNSNQPQHF
TRBV6-5,.,TRBJ2-1,CASSLPGQEQFF
TRBV20-1,many,TRBJ2-2,CSARAGADTGELFF
TRBV6-5,.,TRBJ2-7,CASSYRSEQYF
TRBV10-3,few,TRBJ2-1,CASLAGEFNEQFF
TRBV20-1,many,TRBJ1-1,CSARVNEIDTEAFF
TRBV7-9,.,TRBJ2-7,CASSLLGVGPLSRRIYEQYF
TRBV18,few,TRBJ2-1,CASGRQYNEQFF
TRBV6-5,.,TRBJ1-2,CASSPHSTGSYGYTF